These 7 T cell receptor beta chains came from one sample sequenced in a study of early T cells in non-severe SARS-CoV-2 infection. MiXCR, run by TCRdb on the 5' RACE reads, gives a single entry per CDR3 protein. The sample has 50,000 or so distinct CDR3 sequences, roughly 13% seen once. The sequenced sample was whole blood. Every receptor here comes from an adult who was a healthcare worker with PCR-confirmed SARS-CoV-2 infection or an uninfected control (not recorded which).

This clonotype occurred many times. The chain couples TRBV20-1 to TRBJ1-3, with TRBD1 as a possible D gene (5 bases). The length of the CDR3 is 15 residues. Germline lookup yields CDR1 DFQATT and CDR2 SNEGSKA (reference sequence). Trimming shortened V by 4 bases and J by 0 bases, and 13 bases separated the two germline ends. DNA for the CDR3: TGCAGTGCTACCCGACAGAAAAGCTCTGGAAACACCATATATTTT. It encodes CSATRQKSSGNTIYF.

This clonotype was detected a few times. The V call is TRBV9, the J call TRBJ1-1, with D tentatively TRBD1 (6 bases). Trimming stripped 0 bases from V and 4 bases from J, with 13 bases between. The germline V gene encodes CDR1 SGDLS and CDR2 YYNGEE. This CDR3 spans 15 amino acids. The CDR3 reads CASSVGQGRGTEAFF. In DNA form, the CDR3 reads TGTGCCAGCAGCGTAGGGCAGGGGCGCGGCACTGAAGCTTTCTTT.

This clonotype was observed at least ten times. J is TRBJ2-6 and V is TRBV30; D tentatively reads TRBD1 or TRBD2 (6 bases each). The CDR3 length is 20 residues. V was trimmed by 0 bases and J by 2 bases, leaving 23 bases between them. Germline CDR1 reads GTSNPN; CDR2 reads SVGIG (reference sequence). The CDR3 here is CAWSVRGDIGHYPGANVLTF. Here the CDR3 DNA reads TGTGCCTGGAGTGTAAGGGGGGACATAGGCCATTACCCTGGGGCCAACGTCCTGACTTTC.

This clonotype was detected a few times. The J gene is TRBJ1-2, the V gene TRBV7-6; 9 nucleotides match TRBD1. Germline CDR1 is SGHVS and CDR2 is FNYEAQ. The CDR3 has 15 amino acids. After removal of 5 bases from V and 8 bases from J, the junction contained 12 bases not matched to a gene. The CDR3 sequence is CASSIQGAPPGGYTF. CDR3 nucleotides: TGTGCCAGCAGCATACAGGGGGCGCCCCCAGGGGGCTACACCTTC.

This clonotype occurred many times. The chain carries TRBV5-6 and TRBJ2-1, with D tentatively TRBD2 (7 bases). Between the trimmed V and J ends, which lost 1 base and 8 bases, there was a span of 19 bases. In germline, CDR1 is SGHDT, CDR2 YYEEEE. The CDR3 extends over 16 amino acids. As DNA, the CDR3 is TGTGCCAGCAGCTTGTGGGGGGGCCCGGTAAAGGATGAGCAGTTCTTC. Its translation is CASSLWGGPVKDEQFF. The full variable domain, with the rest looked up from reference TRBV5-6 and TRBJ2-1, is DAGVTQSPTHLIKTRGQQVTLRCSPKSGHDTVSWYQQALGQGPQFIFQYYEEEERQRGNFPDRFSGHQFPNYSSELNVNALLLGDSALYLCASSLWGGPVKDEQFFGPGTRLTVL.

This clonotype was seen repeatedly, ten times or more. CDR3 region: CASSSQTGNQPQHF. In DNA, the CDR3 is TGTGCCAGCAGCTCGCAAACAGGGAATCAGCCCCAGCATTTT. The rearrangement uses TRBV7-2 and TRBJ1-5; tentatively, D is TRBD1 (6 bases). Deletions cut 4 bases from V and 4 bases from J, with 11 bases between. Germline lookup yields CDR1 SGHTA and CDR2 FQGNSA. The CDR3 length is 14 residues.

This clonotype was detected many times. The CDR3 is CASSFTSGTHYEQYF. The DNA for the CDR3 is TGTGCCAGCAGCTTTACTAGCGGGACCCACTACGAGCAGTACTTC. The chain joins TRBV7-2 to TRBJ2-7, with 10 bases that match TRBD2. The CDR3 has 15 residues. Germline V gene lookup returns CDR1 SGHTA and CDR2 FQGNSA. V shed 3 bases, J shed 3 bases, and the junction held 5 bases outside the gene matches.